There are many counts of the clone carrying this T cell receptor beta chain. This entry comes from a study of T cells in Graves' hyperthyroidism and ophthalmopathy. There were TCR beta CDR3 regions amplified from RNA transcripts. First-round RT-PCR targeting the TCR CDR3 was performed with the HTBI primer set. TCRdb recomputed calls from the multiplex PCR reads with MiXCR, one row per CDR3 protein. This sample has around 430,000 distinct CDR3 sequences, with 15% found just once. The authors obtained PBMCs from 9 to 10 ml of fresh peripheral blood. CDR1 is SGHTA, CDR2 FQGNSA, per germline. The J segment lost 7 bases and the V segment lost 3 bases, leaving 8 bases of the junction unmatched. The CDR3 contains 14 residues.

The V and J genes are TRBV7-2 and TRBJ1-2; 7 bases are shared with TRBD1. Sequenced: blood. This clonotype originated in a woman between 25 and 40 years old with Graves' hyperthyroidism. The CDR3 loop is CASSFPDRASGYTF. DNA for the CDR3: TGTGCCAGCAGCTTCCCTGACAGGGCCTCTGGCTACACCTTC.